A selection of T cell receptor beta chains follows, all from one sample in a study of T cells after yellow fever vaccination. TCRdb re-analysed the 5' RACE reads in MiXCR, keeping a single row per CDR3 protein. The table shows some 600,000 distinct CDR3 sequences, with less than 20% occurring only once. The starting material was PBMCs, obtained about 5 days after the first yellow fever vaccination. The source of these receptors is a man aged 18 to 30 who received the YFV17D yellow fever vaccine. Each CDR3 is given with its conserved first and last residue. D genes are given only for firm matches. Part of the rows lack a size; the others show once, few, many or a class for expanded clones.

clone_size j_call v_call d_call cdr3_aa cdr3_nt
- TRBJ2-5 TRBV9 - CASSGAVGPRETQYF TGTGCCAGCAGCGGCGCAGTGGGGCCCCGGGAGACCCAGTACTTC
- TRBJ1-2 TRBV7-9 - CASSGRYGYTF TGTGCCAGCAGCGGACGCTATGGCTACACCTTC
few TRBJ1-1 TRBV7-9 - CASSLVWNTEAFF TGTGCCAGCAGCTTAGTTTGGAACACTGAAGCTTTCTTT
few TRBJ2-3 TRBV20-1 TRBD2 CSAISLADTDTQYF TGCAGTGCTATCTCCCTAGCGGACACAGATACGCAGTATTTT
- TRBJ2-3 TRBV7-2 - CASSLNSGGTNTQYF TGTGCCAGCAGCTTGAATTCGGGGGGCACGAATACGCAGTATTTT
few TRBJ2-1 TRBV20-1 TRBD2 CSARKGASGGPRVYEQFF TGCAGTGCTAGGAAGGGGGCTAGCGGGGGGCCAAGGGTCTATGAGCAGTTCTTC
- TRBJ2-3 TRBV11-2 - CASSLERGLSTDTQYF TGTGCCAGCAGCTTAGAGCGGGGGCTTAGCACAGATACGCAGTATTTT
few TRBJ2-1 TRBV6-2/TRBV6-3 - CASSRGTIYNEQFF TGTGCCAGCAGTCGCGGGACAATCTACAATGAGCAGTTCTTC
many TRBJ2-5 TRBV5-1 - CASSLGAEETQYF TGCGCCAGCAGCTTGGGGGCGGAAGAGACCCAGTACTTC
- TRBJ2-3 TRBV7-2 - CASRYGWDLDTQYF TGTGCCAGCAGATATGGGTGGGACCTTGATACGCAGTATTTT
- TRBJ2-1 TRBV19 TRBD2 CASSSGTSGAGWQFF TGTGCCAGTAGCTCCGGGACTAGCGGGGCGGGATGGCAGTTCTTC
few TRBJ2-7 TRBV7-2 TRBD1 CASSRPGTGNEQYF TGTGCCAGCAGCCGCCCCGGGACAGGGAACGAGCAGTACTTC
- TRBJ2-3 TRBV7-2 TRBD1 CASRPTGGTADTQYF TGTGCCAGCAGACCCACAGGGGGAACGGCAGATACGCAGTATTTT
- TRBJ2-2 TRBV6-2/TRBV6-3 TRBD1 CASSYPGTGVVSGELFF TGTGCCAGCAGTTACCCGGGGACAGGGGTAGTCTCCGGGGAGCTGTTTTTT
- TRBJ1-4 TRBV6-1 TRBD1 CASGDSQNEKLFF TGTGCCAGCGGGGACAGCCAAAATGAAAAACTGTTTTTT
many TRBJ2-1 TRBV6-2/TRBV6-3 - CASSPFPMRFSYNEQFF TGTGCCAGCAGTCCCTTCCCCATGAGATTCTCCTACAATGAGCAGTTCTTC
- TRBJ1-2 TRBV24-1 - CATSDSGDTDYGYTF TGTGCCACCAGTGATTCTGGCGACACCGACTATGGCTACACCTTC
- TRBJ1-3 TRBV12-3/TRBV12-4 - CASTVQVDSGNTIYF TGTGCCAGCACCGTACAGGTAGACTCTGGAAACACCATATATTTT
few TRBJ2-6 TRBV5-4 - CASKGSGANVLTF TGTGCCAGCAAGGGCTCCGGGGCCAACGTCCTGACTTTC
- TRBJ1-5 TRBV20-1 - CSARDTRYGNQPQHF TGCAGTGCTAGAGATACTAGGTACGGCAATCAGCCCCAGCATTTT
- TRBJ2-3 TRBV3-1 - CASSPEGNTQYF TGTGCCAGCAGTCCTGAGGGGAATACGCAGTATTTT
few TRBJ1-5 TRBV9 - CASSTGGIGNQPQHF TGTGCCAGCAGCACGGGGGGGATCGGCAATCAGCCCCAGCATTTT
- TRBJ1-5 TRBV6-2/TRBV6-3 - CASSRGFQGPQHF TGTGCCAGCAGCAGGGGATTCCAGGGGCCCCAGCATTTT
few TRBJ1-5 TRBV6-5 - CASSYRGGWQPQHF TGTGCCAGCAGTTACCGGGGCGGGTGGCAGCCCCAGCATTTT
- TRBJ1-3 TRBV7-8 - CASSLQGISGNTIYF TGTGCCAGCAGCTTACAGGGAATTTCAGGAAACACCATATATTTT
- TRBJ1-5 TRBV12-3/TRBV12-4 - CASSLRAENQPQHF TGTGCCAGCAGTTTACGCGCGGAGAATCAGCCCCAGCATTTT
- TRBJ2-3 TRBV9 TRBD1 CASSVGGQGAMADTQYF TGTGCCAGCAGCGTAGGGGGACAGGGGGCCATGGCAGATACGCAGTATTTT
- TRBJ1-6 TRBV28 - CASSRAGLYNSPLHF TGTGCCAGCAGCAGAGCGGGCCTCTATAATTCACCCCTCCACTTT
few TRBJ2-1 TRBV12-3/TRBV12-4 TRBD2 CATGGESYNEQFF TGTGCCACGGGGGGGGAGAGCTACAATGAGCAGTTCTTC
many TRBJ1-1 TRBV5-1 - CASSLDRPNTEAFF TGCGCCAGCAGCTTGGACAGGCCGAACACTGAAGCTTTCTTT